This T cell receptor beta chain is drawn from a study of blood T cell repertoires in COVID-19. Whole-study context: Acute-phase and convalescent COVID-19 samples originated in the United States, Italy and Spain. The analysed material was cDNA or gDNA that came from T cells, B-cell-depleted T cells, or PBMCs.

The CDR3 has 16 residues. CDR1 is LGHDT and CDR2 is YNNKEL in the germline V gene (reference sequence). Trimming shortened V by 2 bases and J by 2 bases, and 13 bases separated the two germline ends. In the authors' methods: Estimation of nucleated cell counts was performed using reference gene primer amplification. Sequencing used immunoSEQ multiplex PCR; TCRdb keeps in-frame clones, though not all of them. V and J calls and clone size are copied from that table; D and trimming were computed from the DNA. Among roughly 130,000 clones listed, about 89% were seen once. What was sequenced was peripheral blood. The chain recombines TRBV3-1 (or the pseudogene TRBV3-2) with TRBJ2-1; the D gene is possibly TRBD1 (5 bases). The sequence derives from a woman aged 55-69 years with acute or convalescent COVID-19. The CDR3 DNA reads as TGTGCCAGCAGCCAACCAGGGCGTGTAACCTACAATGAGCAGTTCTTC. It translates to CASSQPGRVTYNEQFF.